This TCR beta chain is drawn from a study of CD8+ T cells in alopecia areata. The wider study: A regimen of oral tofacitinib, 5 to 10 mg twice daily, was given to treated patients.

Alopecia areata patients provided lesional scalp punch biopsies and peripheral blood. Study-wide results and limits: Lesional scalp displayed greater clonality than normal scalp, most notably in alopecia totalis/universalis.

This clone was detected a few times. Its antigen is unknown. Sequencing relied on a cDNA template that was reverse transcribed from extracted RNA. The repertoire was sequenced with immunoSEQ multiplex PCR; TCRdb's copy has only in-frame clones and lacks some. The data hold 110,000 to 150,000 clones, with under 60% observed a single time. The CDR3 has 11 residues. The germline CDR1 and CDR2 sequences are SGHDT and YYEEEE. Between the trimmed V and J ends, which lost 3 bases and 9 bases, there was a span of 10 bases. This rearrangement joins TRBV5-6 to TRBJ2-7; D ambiguous. The sample in question was CD4+ T cells sorted from blood, obtained at week 0. This TCR came from a human donor with alopecia areata. Written as DNA, the CDR3 is TGTGCCAGCAGCTCGGACGGGTGGCAGTACTTC. Its translation: CASSSDGWQYF.